This is a list of T cell receptor beta chains from one sample in a study of T cell responses to AZD1222 COVID-19 vaccine. TCRdb's table, derived via immunoSEQ multiplex PCR, lists solely in-frame clones and lacks some. The sample contains more than 95,000 clones, roughly 91% of which appear only once. The material sequenced was peripheral blood, taken 28 days after the second AZD1222 dose. These receptors were collected from an adult who received the AZD1222 COVID-19 vaccine. The CDR3 runs from the conserved cysteine through the conserved F or W. A D gene is named only where the DNA matches it firmly. Where a row states a size, it is once, few, many or the class of an expanded clone; other rows omit it.

clone_size	d_call	v_call	j_call	cdr3_aa	cdr3_nt
once	.	TRBV28	TRBJ2-1	CASRLTQNEQFF	TGTGCCAGCCGCCTAACCCAGAATGAGCAGTTCTTC
.	TRBD1	TRBV6-5	TRBJ2-5	CASSSSGTGAEGTQYF	TGTGCCAGCAGTTCCTCCGGGACAGGGGCCGAGGGGACCCAGTACTTC
.	.	TRBV4-3	TRBJ1-5	CASSQDRMGQPQHF	TGCGCCAGCAGCCAAGATCGGATGGGCCAGCCCCAGCATTTT
few	TRBD2	TRBV5-1	TRBJ2-7	CASSEAGGRSYEQYF	TGCGCCAGCAGCGAAGCGGGAGGCCGCTCCTACGAGCAGTACTTC
.	.	TRBV5-5	TRBJ1-2	CASSLWDYGYTF	TGTGCCAGCAGCTTATGGGACTATGGCTACACCTTC
.	TRBD1	TRBV11-2	TRBJ2-1	CASRLAGGAYNEQFF	TGTGCCAGCAGGCTGGCAGGGGGCGCTTACAATGAGCAGTTCTTC
once	.	TRBV19	TRBJ1-1	CASSPGDTLNTEAFF	TGTGCCAGTAGTCCCGGGGACACCTTGAACACTGAAGCTTTCTTT
.	.	TRBV5-1	TRBJ1-5	CASSLEGGNQPQHF	TGCGCCAGCAGCTTGGAAGGGGGCAATCAGCCCCAGCATTTT
.	TRBD2	TRBV4-2	TRBJ2-1	CASSQEGAGGLYEQFF	TGTGCCAGCAGCCAAGAGGGAGCGGGGGGGCTCTATGAGCAGTTCTTC
.	.	TRBV7-9	TRBJ2-1	CASSRQFDRRHNEQFF	TGTGCCAGCAGCCGGCAATTTGACAGGAGACACAATGAGCAGTTCTTC
.	.	TRBV29-1	TRBJ1-2	CSVAPAYTF	TGCAGCGTTGCCCCGGCCTACACCTTC
.	.	TRBV9	TRBJ1-1	CASSVVMGTEAFF	TGTGCCAGCAGCGTAGTAATGGGCACTGAAGCTTTCTTT
.	.	TRBV14	TRBJ2-1	CASSGPSSYNEQFF	TGTGCCAGCAGCGGGCCTAGTTCCTACAATGAGCAGTTCTTC
.	.	TRBV19	TRBJ2-7	CASMGPGLRSYEQYF	TGTGCCAGTATGGGTCCAGGGCTTCGCTCCTACGAGCAGTACTTC
.	TRBD1	TRBV28	TRBJ2-7	CATTGQSYEQYF	TGTGCCACCACGGGACAGTCCTACGAGCAGTACTTC
.	.	TRBV11-2	TRBJ2-7	CASRPAFSSYEQYF	TGTGCCAGCAGGCCAGCGTTTAGCTCCTACGAGCAGTACTTC
once	TRBD1	TRBV28	TRBJ2-1	CATVRQGTLFRGYNEQFF	TGTGCCACCGTCCGACAGGGGACCTTATTCCGCGGCTACAATGAGCAGTTCTTC
.	.	TRBV21-1	TRBJ1-5	CASSIWGFRQPQHF	TGTGCCAGCAGCATCTGGGGGTTCCGTCAGCCCCAGCATTTT
.	.	TRBV3-1/TRBV3-2	TRBJ2-7	CASSHEGLGQYF	TGTGCCAGCAGCCACGAAGGGTTGGGGCAGTACTTC
few	TRBD1	TRBV9	TRBJ2-7	CASSSHTGTGKDEQYF	TGTGCCAGCAGCTCCCATACCGGGACAGGGAAGGACGAGCAGTACTTC
.	.	TRBV15	TRBJ1-6	CATKFGGGGTTNSPLHF	TGTGCCACCAAGTTCGGGGGCGGTGGCACGACAAATTCACCCCTCCACTTT
.	TRBD2	TRBV7-3	TRBJ2-1	CASSSVAGVGNEQFF	TGTGCCAGCAGCTCGGTAGCGGGAGTCGGGAATGAGCAGTTCTTC